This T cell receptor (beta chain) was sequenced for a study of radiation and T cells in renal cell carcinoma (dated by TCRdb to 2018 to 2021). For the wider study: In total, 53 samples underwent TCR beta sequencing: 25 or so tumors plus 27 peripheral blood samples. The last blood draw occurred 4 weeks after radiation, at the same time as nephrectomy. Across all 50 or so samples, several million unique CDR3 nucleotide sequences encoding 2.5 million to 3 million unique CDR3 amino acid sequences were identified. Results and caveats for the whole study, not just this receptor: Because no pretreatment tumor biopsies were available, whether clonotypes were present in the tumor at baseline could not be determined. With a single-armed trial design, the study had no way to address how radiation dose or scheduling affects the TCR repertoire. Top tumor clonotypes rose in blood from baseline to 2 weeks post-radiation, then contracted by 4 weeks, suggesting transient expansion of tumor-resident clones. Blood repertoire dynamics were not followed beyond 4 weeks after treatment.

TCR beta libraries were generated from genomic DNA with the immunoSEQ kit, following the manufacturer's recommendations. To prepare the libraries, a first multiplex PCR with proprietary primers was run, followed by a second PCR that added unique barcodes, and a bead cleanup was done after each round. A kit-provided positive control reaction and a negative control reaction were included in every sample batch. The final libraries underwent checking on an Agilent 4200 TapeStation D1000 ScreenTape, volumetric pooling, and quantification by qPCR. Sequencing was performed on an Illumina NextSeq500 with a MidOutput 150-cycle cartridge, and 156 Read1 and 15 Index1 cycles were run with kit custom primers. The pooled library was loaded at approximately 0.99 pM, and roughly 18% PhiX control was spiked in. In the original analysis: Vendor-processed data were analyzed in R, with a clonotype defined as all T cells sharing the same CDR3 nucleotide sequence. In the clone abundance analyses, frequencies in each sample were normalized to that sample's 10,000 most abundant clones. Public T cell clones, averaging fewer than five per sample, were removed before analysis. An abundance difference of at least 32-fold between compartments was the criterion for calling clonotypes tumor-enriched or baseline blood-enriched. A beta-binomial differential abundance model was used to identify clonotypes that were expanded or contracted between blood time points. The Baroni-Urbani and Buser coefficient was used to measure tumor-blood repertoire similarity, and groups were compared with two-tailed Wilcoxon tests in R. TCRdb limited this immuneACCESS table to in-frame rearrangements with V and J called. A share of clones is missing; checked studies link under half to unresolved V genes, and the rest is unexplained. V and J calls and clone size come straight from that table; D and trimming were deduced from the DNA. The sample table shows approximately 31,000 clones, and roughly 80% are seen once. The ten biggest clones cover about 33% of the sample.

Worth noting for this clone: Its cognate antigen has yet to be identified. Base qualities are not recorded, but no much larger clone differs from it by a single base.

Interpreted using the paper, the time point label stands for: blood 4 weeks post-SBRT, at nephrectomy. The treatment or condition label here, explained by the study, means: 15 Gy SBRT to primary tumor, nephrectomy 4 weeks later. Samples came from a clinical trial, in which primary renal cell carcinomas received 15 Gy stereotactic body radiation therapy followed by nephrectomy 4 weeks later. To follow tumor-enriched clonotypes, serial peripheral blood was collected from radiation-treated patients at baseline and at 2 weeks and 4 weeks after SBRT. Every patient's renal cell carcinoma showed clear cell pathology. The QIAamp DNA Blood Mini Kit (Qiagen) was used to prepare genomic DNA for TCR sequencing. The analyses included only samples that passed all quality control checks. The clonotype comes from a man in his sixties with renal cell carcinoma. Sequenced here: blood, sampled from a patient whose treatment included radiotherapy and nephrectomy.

The sequenced DNA is TGTGCCAGCAGCTTAGCAGAGACAGGGGGACGGGAGACCCAGTACTTC. It translates as CASSLAETGGRETQYF. Recombination linked TRBV7-9 to TRBJ2-5, and 9 bases in between align with TRBD1. Counted from cysteine to phenylalanine, this CDR3 has 16 amino acids. The DNA shown is the 48-base CDR3, in frame from base 1. The germline V gene (reference sequence) yields SEHNR for CDR1 and FQNEAQ for CDR2. Trimming takes 0 bases off V and 5 bases off J; junction bases not matched to a gene: 7.